The rows below give T cell receptor beta chains drawn from one sample of a study of cytomegalovirus exposure and HLA in healthy donors. Method: immunoSEQ multiplex PCR; TCRdb's copy keeps in-frame clones and lacks some. The sample contains over 150,000 clones, under 85% of which appear only once. The specimen was PBMCs. The receptors were gathered from a young man in good health and CMV-seronegative. The CDR3 runs from the conserved cysteine through the conserved F or W. Fields, in order: V gene, D gene, clone size, J gene, CDR3 protein, CDR3 DNA. The D gene is left open where the match is weak. The size entry is marked missing in some rows and otherwise reads once, few, many or a size class.

TRBV5-6	TRBD1	.	TRBJ2-5	CASSLDRGKQYF	TGTGCCAGCAGTTTAGACAGGGGAAAGCAGTACTTC
TRBV4-2	.	few	TRBJ1-3	CASSQPGRAGNTIYF	TGTGCCAGCAGCCAACCAGGGAGGGCTGGAAACACCATATATTTT
TRBV28	TRBD2	.	TRBJ2-1	CASNYKLGLADPSSYNEQFF	TGTGCCAGCAACTATAAATTAGGACTAGCGGACCCCAGCTCCTACAATGAGCAGTTCTTC
TRBV5-4	.	.	TRBJ2-3	CASSLAVRTSTDTQYF	TGTGCCAGCAGCTTGGCCGTTAGGACTAGCACAGATACGCAGTATTTT
TRBV28	.	.	TRBJ2-7	CATVRGRASREQYF	TGTGCCACCGTTAGGGGGAGGGCCTCGCGAGAGCAGTACTTC
TRBV15	.	.	TRBJ1-6	CATSRRGAWGNSPLHF	TGTGCCACCAGCCGGCGGGGGGCGTGGGGTAATTCACCCCTCCACTTT
TRBV19	.	.	TRBJ2-7	CASSSSASPPRDEQYF	TGTGCCAGTTCCAGTAGCGCGAGCCCGCCTAGGGACGAGCAGTACTTC
TRBV11-2	.	few	TRBJ1-1	CASSLYRNTEAFF	TGTGCCAGCAGCCTATACAGGAACACTGAAGCTTTCTTT
TRBV28	.	.	TRBJ2-7	CASSLSFYEQYF	TGTGCCAGCAGTTTATCTTTCTACGAGCAGTACTTC
TRBV6-4	TRBD2	few	TRBJ2-3	CASSAAGEGTDTQYF	TGTGCCAGCAGTGCGGCGGGAGAGGGCACAGATACGCAGTATTTT
TRBV27	.	.	TRBJ2-3	CASSLEAGVTDTQYF	TGTGCCAGCAGTTTAGAGGCAGGGGTAACAGATACGCAGTATTTT
TRBV5-5	.	.	TRBJ2-2	CASSLSLFTGELFF	TGTGCCAGCAGCTTGTCTCTGTTTACCGGGGAGCTGTTTTTT
TRBV6-5	.	.	TRBJ2-7	CASSPLRTYEQYF	TGTGCCAGCAGTCCTCTACGAACCTACGAGCAGTACTTC
TRBV7-9	TRBD2	.	TRBJ2-1	CASSPSGTFYNEQFF	TGTGCCAGCAGCCCCAGCGGGACCTTCTACAATGAGCAGTTCTTC
TRBV25-1	.	few	TRBJ2-5	CASRRGAQETQYF	TGTGCCAGCAGGCGTGGGGCCCAAGAGACCCAGTACTTC
TRBV27	TRBD2	.	TRBJ2-3	CASSSMAGGTDTQYF	TGTGCCAGCAGTTCTATGGCGGGAGGCACAGATACGCAGTATTTT
TRBV19	TRBD2	.	TRBJ2-5	CASSILAGNQETQYF	TGTGCCAGTAGTATTCTAGCGGGAAACCAAGAGACCCAGTACTTC
TRBV7-8	.	.	TRBJ2-3	CASSLIGGALRTDTQYF	TGTGCCAGCAGCCTTATAGGGGGGGCTCTTAGAACAGATACGCAGTATTTT
TRBV6-1	TRBD1	.	TRBJ2-3	CASSETQGAFGDTQYF	TGTGCCAGCAGTGAGACGCAGGGGGCTTTCGGAGATACGCAGTATTTT
TRBV5-6	.	.	TRBJ1-5	CASSLEGGNQPQHF	TGTGCCAGCAGCTTGGAGGGGGGCAATCAGCCCCAGCATTTT
TRBV28	TRBD1	.	TRBJ1-2	CASSFPGTGVRGYTF	TGTGCCAGCAGTTTCCCGGGGACAGGGGTGAGGGGCTACACCTTC
TRBV11-2	.	.	TRBJ1-6	CASSFVGGSLGLYNSPLHF	TGTGCCAGCAGCTTCGTCGGAGGCTCCCTCGGATTATATAATTCACCCCTCCACTTT
TRBV7-9	.	.	TRBJ1-4	CASSFGGATNEKLFF	TGTGCCAGCAGCTTCGGGGGAGCAACTAATGAAAAACTGTTTTTT
TRBV27	TRBD2	.	TRBJ2-1	CASSLAGANEQFF	TGTGCCAGCAGTCTAGCGGGAGCCAATGAGCAGTTCTTC
TRBV19	TRBD1	.	TRBJ1-2	CASRSAQGEDAYTF	TGTGCCAGTAGATCGGCCCAGGGGGAGGATGCCTACACCTTC
TRBV5-6	TRBD1	.	TRBJ2-2	CASRGTGGTGELFF	TGTGCCAGCAGGGGGACAGGGGGCACCGGGGAGCTGTTTTTT
TRBV18	.	.	TRBJ1-5	CASSRTVAAPGMNNQPQHF	TGTGCCAGCTCTCGTACAGTCGCGGCGCCCGGGATGAACAATCAGCCCCAGCATTTT
TRBV6-1	.	.	TRBJ2-5	CASKVGGQETQYF	TGTGCCAGCAAGGTTGGGGGGCAAGAGACCCAGTACTTC
TRBV6-1	TRBD1	few	TRBJ1-1	CASSLLQGADTEAFF	TGTGCCAGCAGTTTATTACAGGGGGCGGACACTGAAGCTTTCTTT
TRBV11-2	.	.	TRBJ2-1	CASSPWAGIGDEQFF	TGTGCCAGCAGCCCATGGGCAGGGATTGGGGATGAGCAGTTCTTC
TRBV5-1	.	few	TRBJ2-6	CASSLESASAGANVLTF	TGCGCCAGCAGCTTGGAGTCGGCTAGCGCTGGGGCCAACGTCCTGACTTTC
TRBV5-1	.	.	TRBJ2-2	CASSRGEAGELFF	TGCGCCAGCAGTCGAGGGGAGGCCGGGGAGCTGTTTTTT
TRBV19	.	.	TRBJ2-7	CASSISAVVYEQYF	TGTGCCAGTAGTATTTCGGCGGTAGTCTACGAGCAGTACTTC
TRBV6-1	.	.	TRBJ1-2	CASSEWSNYGYTF	TGTGCCAGCTCGGAGTGGTCCAACTATGGCTACACCTTC
TRBV6-4	TRBD2	.	TRBJ2-1	CASSAQLAGDNEQFF	TGTGCCAGCAGTGCCCAACTAGCGGGGGACAATGAGCAGTTCTTC
TRBV5-6	.	few	TRBJ2-7	CASSLYGGSSYEQYF	TGTGCCAGCAGCTTGTATGGCGGGTCCTCCTACGAGCAGTACTTC
TRBV4-1	.	.	TRBJ2-7	CASSQDMGTSYEQYF	TGCGCCAGCAGCCAAGATATGGGCACATCCTACGAGCAGTACTTC
TRBV6-1	TRBD1	few	TRBJ1-5	CASSPGTENQPQHF	TGTGCCAGCAGTCCGGGGACAGAAAATCAGCCCCAGCATTTT
TRBV7-8	.	.	TRBJ1-2	CASGLGQEGYGYTF	TGTGCCAGCGGCTTAGGGCAGGAGGGGTATGGCTACACCTTC
TRBV5-6	TRBD1	.	TRBJ1-2	CASSIITGGDHYGYTF	TGTGCCAGCAGCATTATTACAGGGGGTGATCATTATGGCTACACCTTC
TRBV4-3	.	once	TRBJ2-4	CASSRTGGGRGSQYF	TGCGCCAGCAGCCGTACCGGGGGGGGCAGGGGGTCGCAATACTTC
TRBV27	TRBD2	.	TRBJ2-5	CASSFYKASGYQETQYF	TGTGCCAGCAGTTTTTATAAGGCTAGCGGGTACCAAGAGACCCAGTACTTC
TRBV19	.	.	TRBJ2-2	CASRRGGGGELFF	TGTGCCAGTAGAAGGGGGGGCGGCGGGGAGCTGTTTTTT
TRBV5-1	.	.	TRBJ2-7	CASSLGFGAYEQYF	TGCGCCAGCAGCTTGGGATTCGGGGCCTACGAGCAGTACTTC
TRBV7-6	.	.	TRBJ1-6	CASSPGRGDSPLHF	TGTGCCAGCAGCCCTGGGCGGGGAGACTCACCCCTCCACTTT
TRBV7-3	.	.	TRBJ2-2	CASGREHTGELFF	TGTGCCAGCGGCCGGGAACACACCGGGGAGCTGTTTTTT
TRBV28	.	few	TRBJ1-2	CASRTVYGYTF	TGTGCCAGTCGTACAGTCTATGGCTACACCTTC
TRBV5-1	TRBD1	.	TRBJ1-1	CASSSRQGGRTGTEAFF	TGCGCCAGCAGCTCCAGACAGGGCGGTAGGACGGGCACTGAAGCTTTCTTT